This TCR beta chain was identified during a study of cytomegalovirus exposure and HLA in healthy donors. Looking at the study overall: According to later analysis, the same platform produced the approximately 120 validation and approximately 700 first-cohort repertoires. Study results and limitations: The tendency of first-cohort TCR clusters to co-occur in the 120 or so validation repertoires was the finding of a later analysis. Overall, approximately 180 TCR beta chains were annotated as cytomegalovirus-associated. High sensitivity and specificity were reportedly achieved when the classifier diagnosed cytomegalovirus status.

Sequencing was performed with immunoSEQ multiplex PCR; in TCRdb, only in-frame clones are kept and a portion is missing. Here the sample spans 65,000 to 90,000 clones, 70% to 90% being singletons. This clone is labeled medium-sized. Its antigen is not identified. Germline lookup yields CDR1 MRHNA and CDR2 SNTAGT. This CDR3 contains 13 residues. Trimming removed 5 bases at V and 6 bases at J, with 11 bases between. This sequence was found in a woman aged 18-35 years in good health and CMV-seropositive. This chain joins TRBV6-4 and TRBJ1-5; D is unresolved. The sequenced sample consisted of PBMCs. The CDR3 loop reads CASSPGESQPQHF. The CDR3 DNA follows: TGTGCCAGCAGTCCCGGGGAGAGTCAGCCCCAGCATTTT.